The 30 T cell receptor beta chains in this list originate from one sample, sequenced in a study of cytotoxic CD8 clonotypes in ibrutinib-treated CLL. Assay: immunoSEQ multiplex PCR; the TCRdb copy retains only in-frame clones and omits some. The sample lists over 100,000 clones; approximately 58% were seen once. The input for sequencing was PBMCs, taken after 24 months of ibrutinib treatment. The receptors shown here come from a human donor with chronic lymphocytic leukemia.

The chain recombines TRBV19 with TRBJ2-7; TRBD2 aligns across 10 bases. This CDR3 comprises 14 residues. The germline V gene has CDR1 LNHDA and CDR2 SQIVND (reference sequence). Losses at the gene ends were 5 bases for V and 4 bases for J; bases not matched to a gene: 5. The chain's CDR3 is CASSLAGARYEQYF. CDR3 sequence (DNA): TGTGCCAGTAGTCTAGCGGGGGCGAGGTACGAGCAGTACTTC.

The V gene is TRBV12-5, the J gene TRBJ2-3, with D tentatively TRBD1 (5 bases). The CDR3 is 15 amino acids. CDR1 is LGHNT and CDR2 is FRNRAP in the germline V gene. V was pared by 1 base and J by 3 bases, with 11 bases between. The DNA of the CDR3 is TGTGCTAGTGGTTTGGATCTGACAGCTACAGATACGCAGTATTTT. Its translation: CASGLDLTATDTQYF.

This clone was found a few times. This sequence joins TRBV28 and TRBJ1-5; the D gene is possibly TRBD1 (5 bases). V lost 6 bases, J lost 7 bases, and 13 bases lay in between. Per the germline V gene, CDR1 is MDHEN and CDR2 is SYDVKM. The CDR3 spans 13 residues. CDR3 amino acids: CASSPVGAQPQHF. The CDR3, as DNA: TGTGCCAGCAGCCCAGTCGGGGCGCAGCCCCAGCATTTT.

The rearrangement joins TRBV30 to TRBJ2-1; 8 bases are shared with TRBD2. The germline V gene has CDR1 GTSNPN and CDR2 SVGIG (reference sequence). The ends lost 4 bases at V and 4 bases at J; junction bases unmatched: 9. There are 15 residues in the CDR3. The CDR3 spells CAWTAKAGGYNEQFF. CDR3 nucleotides: TGTGCCTGGACCGCAAAGGCGGGGGGATACAATGAGCAGTTCTTC.

The J gene is TRBJ1-2, the V gene TRBV27; possibly TRBD1 for D (6 bases). V was clipped by 2 bases and J by 8 bases, with 12 bases between them. The CDR3 is made up of 13 amino acids. Germline-derived CDR1 and CDR2 are MNHEY and SMNVEV (reference sequence). The CDR3 bases are TGTGCCAGCAGTTTACCCGGGGGCGGAGGCTACACCTTC. This translates into CASSLPGGGGYTF.

V and J are TRBV29-1 and TRBJ2-1, with TRBD1 matching 9 bases. From germline, CDR1 is SQVTM and CDR2 ANQGSEA. The CDR3 loop spans 16 amino acids. Germline trimming cut 4 bases from V and 4 bases from J; bases unmatched to any gene: 11. The CDR3 DNA reads as TGCAGCGTTGCCCCTCCAGGGGGACAGGGTTACAATGAGCAGTTCTTC. This gives the protein CSVAPPGGQGYNEQFF.

As for this clone: The same CDR3 is also encoded by other DNA sequences in this sample. The chain links TRBV29-1 to TRBJ1-1; D gene ambiguous. Trimming cost V 6 bases and J 1 base, with 6 bases left between them. Germline V gene data show CDR1 as SQVTM and CDR2 as ANQGSEA. The CDR3 is 11 residues long. CDR3 amino acids: CSVEENTEAFF. The DNA of the CDR3 is TGCAGCGTCGAGGAGAACACTGAAGCTTTCTTT.

This rearrangement joins TRBV6-6 to TRBJ2-7; D is uncertain. Germline V lookup: CDR1 MNHNY, CDR2 SVGAGI (reference sequence). V lost 6 bases and J 5 bases, leaving 8 bases between the germline ends. This CDR3 region has 11 residues. The CDR3 DNA is TGTGCCAGCAGCTCCTTACACGAGCAGTACTTC. It is translated as CASSSLHEQYF.

This chain uses TRBV27 with TRBJ2-2; D unresolved. CDR3 length: 14 residues. The V end was cut by 6 bases, the J end by 2 bases, with 10 bases between. Germline V CDR1 and CDR2: MNHEY, SMNVEV (reference sequence). CDR3 residues: CASRSRFNTGELFF. For the CDR3, the DNA is TGTGCCAGCAGGAGTAGGTTTAACACCGGGGAGCTGTTTTTT.

The chain employs TRBV7-9 and TRBJ2-7, with a possible D match to TRBD2 (6 bases). The CDR3 extends over 13 amino acids. V lost 5 bases to trimming and J lost 7 bases, with 15 bases between them. Germline V gives CDR1 SEHNR, CDR2 FQNEAQ (reference sequence). For the CDR3, the DNA is TGTGCCAGCAGCCGGGACGCGGGGCTGGAGCAGTACTTC. Translating it yields CASSRDAGLEQYF.

The chain links TRBV5-1 to TRBJ2-1, with D perhaps TRBD2 (6 bases). Germline-derived CDR1 and CDR2 are SGHRS and YFSETQ. The V end lost 1 base, the J end lost 5 bases, and 7 bases lay between the germline ends. The CDR3 length is 13 residues. CDR3 sequence reads: CASSLRGNNEQFF. The CDR3, as DNA: TGCGCCAGCAGCTTGCGGGGGAACAATGAGCAGTTCTTC.

For the CDR3, the DNA is TGTGCCAGCAGCCAAAACCTCGGGGATTCACCCCTCCACTTT. It codes for CASSQNLGDSPLHF. The chain combines TRBV4-2 with TRBJ1-6; unclear D gene. V was trimmed by 2 bases and J by 8 bases, leaving 10 bases between them. Germline CDR1 is LGHNA and CDR2 is YNFKEQ. The length of the CDR3 is 14 residues.

The V and J genes are TRBV7-8 and TRBJ1-5; D gene ambiguous. CDR1 and CDR2 from the germline V gene are SGHVS and FQNEAQ. CDR3 length: 12 amino acids. Trimming took 4 bases from V and 10 from J, leaving 11 bases between them. The CDR3 is CASSSEEGPQHF. CDR3 DNA: TGTGCCAGCAGCTCGGAGGAAGGCCCCCAGCATTTT.

The chain joins TRBV27 to TRBJ1-5, with D perhaps matching TRBD1 (5 bases). Trimming removed 6 bases at V and 0 bases at J, with 12 bases between. CDR1 and CDR2 (germline): MNHEY, SMNVEV (reference sequence). The CDR3 loop spans 15 amino acids. In DNA form, the CDR3 reads TGTGCCAGCAGAAGGGGCTTTTATAGCAATCAGCCCCAGCATTTT. It is translated as CASRRGFYSNQPQHF.

This rearrangement joins TRBV7-6 to TRBJ2-1; tentative D call: TRBD1 (6 bases). The CDR3 is 15 amino acids. V was clipped by 3 bases and J by 4 bases, with 13 bases between them. Per the germline V gene, CDR1 is SGHVS and CDR2 is FNYEAQ. As DNA, the CDR3 is TGTGCCAGCAGCTTTCCAGGGACAACGTACAATGAGCAGTTCTTC. This sequence encodes CASSFPGTTYNEQFF.

CDR3: CASSPDRAKYQPQHF. CDR3 in DNA: TGCGCCAGCAGCCCTGACAGGGCAAAGTATCAGCCCCAGCATTTT. V is TRBV4-1 and J is TRBJ1-5; 7 bases fit TRBD1. The germline V gene has CDR1 MGHRA and CDR2 YSYEKL. J lost 5 bases, V lost 4 bases, and 8 bases had no gene match. The CDR3 runs to 15 residues.

CDR3 nucleotide sequence: TGTGCCAGCAGTGGCTACAGGGGGCTGTATGGCTACACCTTC. It specifies CASSGYRGLYGYTF. This chain connects TRBV2 to TRBJ1-2; TRBD1 matches at 9 bases. The CDR3 spans 14 residues. V was clipped by 4 bases and J by 5 bases; unmatched bases: 5. From germline, CDR1 is SNHLY and CDR2 FYNNEI.

The chain links TRBV30 to TRBJ2-6, with D perhaps being TRBD1 or TRBD2 (7 bases each). The germline V and J ends were trimmed by 2 bases and 1 base, with 9 bases remaining between them. Germline loops: CDR1 GTSNPN, CDR2 SVGIG (reference sequence). CDR3 length: 15 residues. The chain's CDR3 is CAWSQGGSGANVLTF. The CDR3 DNA is TGTGCCTGGAGTCAGGGGGGGTCTGGGGCCAACGTCCTGACTTTC.

V gene TRBV18 combines with J gene TRBJ2-4; 10 bases are shared with TRBD1. V was clipped by 3 bases and J by 7 bases; unmatched bases: 3. Germline CDR1 reads KGHSH; CDR2 reads LQKENI. The CDR3 is 14 amino acids. The CDR3 region is CASSPPGQGNIQYF. The CDR3 coding sequence is TGTGCCAGCTCACCCCCGGGACAGGGGAACATTCAGTACTTC.

The chain employs TRBV5-4 and TRBJ2-5; TRBD2 matches at 13 bases. V gave up 4 bases and J gave up 7 bases; unmatched junction bases: 10. CDR1 and CDR2 from the germline V gene are SGHNT and YYREEE (reference sequence). CDR3 length: 16 amino acids. The CDR3 DNA follows: TGTGCCAGCAGCCCGCCCGGGACTAGCGGGGCCCGGACCCAGTACTTC. Amino acid sequence: CASSPPGTSGARTQYF.

This clone appeared many times. This chain links TRBV2 with TRBJ1-2, with 8 bases that match TRBD1. In germline, CDR1 is SNHLY, CDR2 FYNNEI. Trimming took 4 bases from V and 2 from J; bases not matched to a gene: 3. The CDR3 extends over 14 amino acids. The CDR3 spells CASSARTGNYGYTF. The CDR3 DNA sequence: TGTGCCAGCAGTGCCCGGACAGGGAACTATGGCTACACCTTC.

The V gene is TRBV30, the J gene TRBJ1-6; the D is unclear. Germline lookup yields CDR1 GTSNPN and CDR2 SVGIG (reference sequence). The CDR3 contains 13 residues. Trimming stripped 2 bases from V and 7 bases from J, with 9 bases between. For the CDR3, the DNA is TGTGCCTGGAGTCTGGAGATGAATTCACCCCTCCACTTT. Protein: CAWSLEMNSPLHF.

This clone was observed a few times. The rearrangement joins TRBV15 to TRBJ2-5, with D perhaps TRBD1 or TRBD2 (5 bases each). Germline CDR1 reads LNHNV; CDR2 reads YYDKDF (reference sequence). The CDR3 covers 13 residues. Deletions cut 5 bases from V and 7 bases from J, with 14 bases between. Here the CDR3 reads CATSGTTLATQYF. CDR3 nucleotides: TGTGCCACCAGCGGGACGACATTGGCGACCCAGTACTTC.

This chain connects TRBV5-4 to TRBJ2-5; D perhaps matches TRBD2 (5 bases). The germline V and J ends were trimmed by 3 bases and 1 base, with 10 bases remaining between them. Per the germline V gene, CDR1 is SGHNT and CDR2 is YYREEE (reference sequence). The CDR3 spans 14 residues. The CDR3 sequence: CASSSGLAQETQYF. CDR3 DNA: TGTGCCAGCAGCTCCGGACTCGCCCAAGAGACCCAGTACTTC.

The V gene is TRBV5-1, the J gene TRBJ2-2; D might be TRBD2 (7 bases). V dropped 2 bases and J dropped 5 bases, with 10 bases sitting between them. This CDR3 has 14 amino acids. Germline V lookup: CDR1 SGHRS, CDR2 YFSETQ. The CDR3 region has the DNA TGCGCCAGCAGCTTACAGGGAGGGACCGGGGAGCTGTTTTTT. It translates to CASSLQGGTGELFF.

The chain joins TRBV30 to TRBJ1-2; D possibly corresponds to TRBD1 (6 bases). Looked up from germline, CDR1 is GTSNPN and CDR2 is SVGIG (reference sequence). V dropped 5 bases and J dropped 4 bases, with 14 bases sitting between them. The CDR3 is 13 residues long. The CDR3 DNA reads as TGTGCCTGGGCCGGGACATCAATCTATGGCTACACCTTC. Amino acids: CAWAGTSIYGYTF. The full variable domain, completed using reference TRBV30 and TRBJ1-2, is SQTIHQWPATLVQPVGSPLSLECTVEGTSNPNLYWYRQAAGRGLQLLFYSVGIGQISSEVPQNLSASRPQDRQFILSSKKLLLSDSGFYLCAWAGTSIYGYTFGSGTRLTVV.

This clone was observed once. The rearrangement links TRBV19 to TRBJ1-5, with D tentatively TRBD1 (5 bases). The germline V and J ends were trimmed by 3 bases and 0 bases, with 12 bases remaining between them. The CDR3 is 16 amino acids. The germline CDR1 and CDR2 sequences are LNHDA and SQIVND (reference sequence). CDR3 protein: CASSMGGEYSNQPQHF. The CDR3 bases are TGTGCCAGTAGTATGGGAGGGGAGTATAGCAATCAGCCCCAGCATTTT.

The chain carries TRBV7-3 and TRBJ2-5, with D possibly being TRBD2 (6 bases). The CDR3 has 16 amino acids. Between the trimmed V and J ends, which lost 5 bases and 2 bases, there was a span of 18 bases. Germline V gene lookup returns CDR1 SGHTA and CDR2 FQGTGA. The CDR3 reads CASSPRGTGEQETQYF. CDR3 coding DNA: TGTGCCAGCAGCCCACGGGGGACGGGGGAACAAGAGACCCAGTACTTC.

V gene TRBV7-3 combines with J gene TRBJ2-6, with D possibly being TRBD2 (5 bases). V gave up 7 bases and J gave up 0 bases, with 7 bases separating them. CDR1 and CDR2 from the germline V gene are SGHTA and FQGTGA. The length of the CDR3 is 14 residues. The CDR3 reads CASKEASGANVLTF. In nucleotides, the CDR3 is TGTGCCAGCAAGGAGGCCTCTGGGGCCAACGTCCTGACTTTC.

The sample holds one count of this clone. The gene calls are TRBV9 and TRBJ1-4, with D tentatively TRBD1 (6 bases). The ends were cut back, 1 base at V and 10 bases at J, with 14 bases in the middle. CDR3 length: 14 amino acids. Germline lookup yields CDR1 SGDLS and CDR2 YYNGEE. This CDR3 is CASSVQGRAGKLFF. As DNA, the CDR3 is TGTGCCAGCAGCGTACAGGGGAGGGCTGGAAAACTGTTTTTT.